Listed here are 25 T cell receptor beta chains from one sample, sequenced in a study of shared clonotypes between healthy human individuals. This table comes from immunoSEQ multiplex PCR, and its TCRdb copy is limited to in-frame clones, with some not included. The sample yields about 330,000 clones, more than 75% seen once. The sample comprised memory CD8+ T cells sorted from blood. The subset was: CD45RO+ cells pooled with CCR7-negative TemRA cells. Every receptor here comes from a man aged 18 to 35 in good health.

The table lists this clone with a count of one. The chain employs TRBV4-1 and TRBJ2-7; 10 bases map to TRBD2. After removal of 5 bases from V and 3 bases from J, the junction contained 7 bases not matched to a gene. The CDR3 extends over 15 amino acids. Germline values: CDR1 MGHRA, CDR2 YSYEKL. CDR3 sequence (DNA): TGCGCCAGCAGCGCCGGGCTAGCGGGAGTCTACGAGCAGTACTTC. Protein: CASSAGLAGVYEQYF.

V usage is TRBV11-2 and J usage is TRBJ2-2; 12 nucleotides align to TRBD2. V was clipped by 2 bases and J by 2 bases; unmatched bases: 6. CDR3 size: 18 residues. CDR1 is SGHAT, CDR2 FQNNGV, per germline. The CDR3 nucleotides are TGTGCCAGCAGCTTATCTCTAGCGGGAGGGCTCAACACCGGGGAGCTGTTTTTT. Translated, it gives CASSLSLAGGLNTGELFF.

The gene calls are TRBV6-5 and TRBJ2-7; 7 nucleotides line up with TRBD1. With V trimmed by 0 bases and J by 6 bases, 5 bases remained unmatched. The length of the CDR3 is 14 residues. Germline V gives CDR1 MNHEY, CDR2 SVGAGI. CDR3 DNA: TGTGCCAGCAGTTACTCGACGACAGGGTCCGAGCAGTACTTC. Its translation is CASSYSTTGSEQYF.

The rearrangement joins TRBV27 to TRBJ1-1, with a weak D call TRBD1 (6 bases). V was shortened by 5 bases and J by 10 bases, with 20 bases between the two germline ends. From germline, CDR1 is MNHEY and CDR2 SMNVEV (reference sequence). This CDR3 has 14 residues. The CDR3 nucleotides are TGTGCCAGCAGTCCCTCTGGGCAGGGGTCGCGAGCTTTCTTT. This codes for CASSPSGQGSRAFF.

The chain couples TRBV7-9 to TRBJ1-1; D not resolved. With 5 bases removed from V and 7 bases from J, the gap between germline ends came to 11 bases. From germline, CDR1 is SEHNR and CDR2 FQNEAQ (reference sequence). This CDR3 comprises 12 residues. CDR3 coding DNA: TGTGCCAGCAGCCCAGCCGGGGTTGAAGCTTTCTTT. The encoded protein is CASSPAGVEAFF.

V is TRBV5-4 and J is TRBJ2-7; 10 bases map to TRBD2. Germline CDR1 reads SGHNT; CDR2 reads YYREEE (reference sequence). V gave up 4 bases and J gave up 6 bases; unmatched junction bases: 10. This CDR3 has 15 residues. This CDR3 reads CASSPALAGVSEQYF. In DNA, the CDR3 is TGTGCCAGCAGCCCGGCGCTAGCGGGAGTATCCGAGCAGTACTTC.

The V gene is TRBV15, the J gene TRBJ1-5; D unresolved. The germline CDR1 and CDR2 sequences are LNHNV and YYDKDF (reference sequence). The V gene lost 3 bases and the J gene lost 2 bases, with 14 bases spanning the gap. The CDR3 has 16 residues. The CDR3 coding sequence is TGTGCCACCAGCAGGGGCGGGCAGATACGCAATCAGCCCCAGCATTTT. Residues: CATSRGGQIRNQPQHF.

The chain couples TRBV5-5 to TRBJ2-1, with a possible D match to TRBD1 (5 bases). The germline CDR1 and CDR2 sequences are SGHKS and YYEKEE (reference sequence). V was pared by 4 bases and J by 6 bases, with 14 bases between. This CDR3 contains 14 residues. Here the CDR3 reads CASSPTRVSNEQFF. The CDR3 nucleotides read TGTGCCAGCAGCCCTACCAGGGTATCCAATGAGCAGTTCTTC.

The rearrangement links TRBV7-6 to TRBJ2-2; 7 positions match TRBD1. This CDR3 spans 16 amino acids. Losses at the gene ends were 3 bases for V and 3 bases for J; bases not matched to a gene: 7. Germline V gives CDR1 SGHVS, CDR2 FNYEAQ. The CDR3 loop is CASSFPGQAYTGELFF. Written as DNA, the CDR3 is TGTGCCAGCAGCTTCCCAGGACAGGCATACACCGGGGAGCTGTTTTTT. The full variable domain, rest sourced from reference TRBV7-6 and TRBJ2-2, is GAGVSQSPRYKVTKRGQDVALRCDPISGHVSLYWYRQALGQGPEFLTYFNYEAQQDKSGLPNDRFSAERPEGSISTLTIQRTEQRDSAMYRCASSFPGQAYTGELFFGEGSRLTVL.

V and J are TRBV4-1 and TRBJ2-7, with 11 bases lining up with TRBD1. V dropped 4 bases and J dropped 2; count of bases not matched to a gene: 4. CDR1 is MGHRA and CDR2 is YSYEKL in the germline V gene. The CDR3 length is 15 residues. The CDR3 sequence: CASSPLDRGPYEQYF. The CDR3 DNA sequence: TGCGCCAGCAGCCCCCTGGACAGGGGGCCCTACGAGCAGTACTTC.

This rearrangement joins TRBV4-1 to TRBJ1-1; D might be TRBD1 (6 bases). The CDR3 loop spans 15 amino acids. Per germline, CDR1 MGHRA and CDR2 YSYEKL. Trimming stripped 2 bases from V and 4 bases from J, with 14 bases between. Here the CDR3 reads CASSQTQGWGTEAFF. CDR3 coding DNA: TGCGCCAGCAGCCAAACACAGGGATGGGGCACTGAAGCTTTCTTT.

The rearrangement links TRBV2 to TRBJ2-1; 9 bases are shared with TRBD1. CDR1 is SNHLY and CDR2 is FYNNEI in the germline V gene. The junction had 3 bases not matched to a gene; V was cut back by 6 bases and J by 9 bases. CDR3 length: 12 amino acids. The CDR3 reads CASRDRGGEQFF. In DNA form, the CDR3 reads TGTGCCAGCAGGGACAGGGGTGGTGAGCAGTTCTTC.

This clone has at least ten counts. This chain connects TRBV19 to TRBJ2-6, with 11 positions matching TRBD1. Unmatched junction bases numbered 4, after V lost 6 bases and J lost 0 bases. Germline CDR1 and CDR2: LNHDA and SQIVND (reference sequence). There are 17 residues in the CDR3. CDR3 amino acids: CASRTGTGGSGANVLTF. The CDR3 nucleotides read TGTGCCAGTAGGACCGGGACAGGGGGCTCTGGGGCCAACGTCCTGACTTTC.

V and J are TRBV4-1 and TRBJ2-4; 11 bases are shared with TRBD2. CDR3 length: 16 residues. In germline, CDR1 is MGHRA, CDR2 YSYEKL. Germline trimming cut 1 base from V and 3 bases from J; bases unmatched to any gene: 2. The CDR3 nucleotides read TGCGCCAGCAGCCAAGGACTAGCGGGGAGCAAAAACATTCAGTACTTC. It translates to CASSQGLAGSKNIQYF.

The genes are TRBV15 and TRBJ2-5; no definite D call. Trimming pared 1 base from V and 4 bases from J, leaving 10 bases between. Per the germline V gene, CDR1 is LNHNV and CDR2 is YYDKDF (reference sequence). The CDR3 covers 14 residues. CDR3 protein: CATSRVSWGETQYF. The DNA for the CDR3 is TGTGCCACCAGCAGAGTGAGTTGGGGAGAGACCCAGTACTTC.

The chain carries TRBV10-2 and TRBJ2-7; 8 bases are a match to TRBD2. The germline V gene has CDR1 WSHSY and CDR2 SAAADI. The V segment lost 7 bases and the J segment 2 bases; nucleotides outside the gene matches: 4. This CDR3 is built from 13 residues. This CDR3 is CASIGAGAYEQYF. DNA for the CDR3: TGCGCCAGCATCGGAGCGGGGGCCTACGAGCAGTACTTC.

V is TRBV10-1 and J is TRBJ2-7; the D is unclear. This CDR3 spans 12 amino acids. V dropped 7 bases and J dropped 0 bases, with 7 bases sitting between them. Germline V gene sequence: CDR1 WNHNN, CDR2 SYGVQD (reference sequence). The CDR3 loop reads CASTKASYEQYF. The CDR3 nucleotides are TGCGCCAGCACGAAGGCCTCCTACGAGCAGTACTTC.

The rearrangement links TRBV9 to TRBJ2-3; D possibly corresponds to TRBD1 (5 bases). The V gene's germline CDR1 is SGDLS and CDR2 YYNGEE. The V end was cut by 7 bases, the J end by 4 bases, with 10 bases between. The CDR3 covers 12 residues. The CDR3 nucleotides are TGTGCCAGCCTAGGGGATTCAGATACGCAGTATTTT. Translated, it gives CASLGDSDTQYF. Supplemented by reference TRBV9 and TRBJ2-3, the full variable domain reads DSGVTQTPKHLITATGQRVTLRCSPRSGDLSVYWYQQSLDQGLQFLIQYYNGEERAKGNILERFSAQQFPDLHSELNLSSLELGDSALYFCASLGDSDTQYFGPGTRLTVL.

This clone was recorded many times. This rearrangement joins TRBV27 to TRBJ2-7; D is unresolved. The CDR3 is 13 amino acids. Trimming left V 3 bases short and J 0 bases short, with 6 bases between. Germline V gives CDR1 MNHEY, CDR2 SMNVEV (reference sequence). The chain's CDR3 is CASSFRASYEQYF. The CDR3 bases are TGTGCCAGCAGTTTCCGCGCCTCCTACGAGCAGTACTTC.

The CDR3: CAWSGQYGYEQYF. The DNA for the CDR3 is TGTGCCTGGAGCGGACAGTATGGCTACGAGCAGTACTTC. J is TRBJ2-7 and V is TRBV30, with a weak D call TRBD1 (6 bases). CDR1 GTSNPN and CDR2 SVGIG come from the germline V gene (reference sequence). Between the trimmed V and J ends, which lost 3 bases and 3 bases, there was a span of 12 bases. The CDR3 spans 13 residues. Full variable domain (remainder filled in from reference TRBV30 and TRBJ2-7): SQTIHQWPATLVQPVGSPLSLECTVEGTSNPNLYWYRQAAGRGLQLLFYSVGIGQISSEVPQNLSASRPQDRQFILSSKKLLLSDSGFYLCAWSGQYGYEQYFGPGTRLTVT.

The CDR3 DNA reads TGTGCCAGCAGACGCTATAGCACAGATACGCAGTATTTT. It is translated as CASRRYSTDTQYF. The chain combines TRBV6-5 with TRBJ2-3; no firm D call. Germline CDR1 and CDR2: MNHEY and SVGAGI. Deletions cut 6 bases from V and 0 bases from J, with 7 bases between. The CDR3 has 13 residues.

The chain is built from TRBV4-1 and TRBJ1-3; a weak D match, TRBD1 (6 bases). V was shortened by 2 bases and J by 1 base, with 6 bases between the two germline ends. This CDR3 comprises 14 residues. In germline, CDR1 is MGHRA, CDR2 YSYEKL. The CDR3 bases are TGCGCCAGCAGCCAACAGGGGTCTGGAAACACCATATATTTT. It specifies CASSQQGSGNTIYF.

The CDR3 region has the DNA TGTGCCAGTAGTATCCCGTGGCAGGCGCAAGAGACCCAGTACTTC. Protein sequence: CASSIPWQAQETQYF. This sequence joins TRBV19 and TRBJ2-5, with no clear D. The CDR3 spans 15 residues. Germline CDR1 and CDR2: LNHDA and SQIVND (reference sequence). Trimming took off 3 bases at V and 2 bases at J, with 13 bases between the two ends.

The rearrangement uses TRBV12-1 and TRBJ2-5; TRBD2 was called by the table and not checked on the DNA. TRBV12-1 is an annotated pseudogene. The CDR3 is 18 residues long. CDR3 coding DNA: TGTGCCAGCAGCTTTGGGATTAGCGGGAGCGAGAGCAGGAGGACCCAGTACTTC. Amino acids: CASSFGISGSESRRTQYF.

CDR3 in amino acids: CASSATGGGSPLHF. CDR3 nucleotide sequence: TGTGCCAGCAGCGCGACAGGGGGGGGTTCACCCCTCCACTTT. The chain joins TRBV7-3 to TRBJ1-6, with 9 nucleotides matching TRBD1. V shed 5 bases, J shed 9 bases, and the junction held 5 bases outside the gene matches. This CDR3 spans 14 amino acids. The V gene's germline CDR1 is SGHTA and CDR2 FQGTGA.